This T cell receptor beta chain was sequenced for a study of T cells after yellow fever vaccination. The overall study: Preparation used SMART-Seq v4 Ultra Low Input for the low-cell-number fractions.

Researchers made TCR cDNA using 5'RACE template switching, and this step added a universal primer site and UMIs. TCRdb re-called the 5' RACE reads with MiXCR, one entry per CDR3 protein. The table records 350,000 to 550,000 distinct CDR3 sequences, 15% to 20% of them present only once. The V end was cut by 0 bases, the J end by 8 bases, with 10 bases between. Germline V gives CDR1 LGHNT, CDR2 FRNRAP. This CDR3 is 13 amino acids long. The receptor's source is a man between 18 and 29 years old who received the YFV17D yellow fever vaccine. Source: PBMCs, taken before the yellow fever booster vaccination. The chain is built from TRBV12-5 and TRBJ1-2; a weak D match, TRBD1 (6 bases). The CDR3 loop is CASGLVPGGGYTF. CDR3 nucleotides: TGTGCTAGTGGTTTGGTTCCGGGGGGCGGCTACACCTTC.